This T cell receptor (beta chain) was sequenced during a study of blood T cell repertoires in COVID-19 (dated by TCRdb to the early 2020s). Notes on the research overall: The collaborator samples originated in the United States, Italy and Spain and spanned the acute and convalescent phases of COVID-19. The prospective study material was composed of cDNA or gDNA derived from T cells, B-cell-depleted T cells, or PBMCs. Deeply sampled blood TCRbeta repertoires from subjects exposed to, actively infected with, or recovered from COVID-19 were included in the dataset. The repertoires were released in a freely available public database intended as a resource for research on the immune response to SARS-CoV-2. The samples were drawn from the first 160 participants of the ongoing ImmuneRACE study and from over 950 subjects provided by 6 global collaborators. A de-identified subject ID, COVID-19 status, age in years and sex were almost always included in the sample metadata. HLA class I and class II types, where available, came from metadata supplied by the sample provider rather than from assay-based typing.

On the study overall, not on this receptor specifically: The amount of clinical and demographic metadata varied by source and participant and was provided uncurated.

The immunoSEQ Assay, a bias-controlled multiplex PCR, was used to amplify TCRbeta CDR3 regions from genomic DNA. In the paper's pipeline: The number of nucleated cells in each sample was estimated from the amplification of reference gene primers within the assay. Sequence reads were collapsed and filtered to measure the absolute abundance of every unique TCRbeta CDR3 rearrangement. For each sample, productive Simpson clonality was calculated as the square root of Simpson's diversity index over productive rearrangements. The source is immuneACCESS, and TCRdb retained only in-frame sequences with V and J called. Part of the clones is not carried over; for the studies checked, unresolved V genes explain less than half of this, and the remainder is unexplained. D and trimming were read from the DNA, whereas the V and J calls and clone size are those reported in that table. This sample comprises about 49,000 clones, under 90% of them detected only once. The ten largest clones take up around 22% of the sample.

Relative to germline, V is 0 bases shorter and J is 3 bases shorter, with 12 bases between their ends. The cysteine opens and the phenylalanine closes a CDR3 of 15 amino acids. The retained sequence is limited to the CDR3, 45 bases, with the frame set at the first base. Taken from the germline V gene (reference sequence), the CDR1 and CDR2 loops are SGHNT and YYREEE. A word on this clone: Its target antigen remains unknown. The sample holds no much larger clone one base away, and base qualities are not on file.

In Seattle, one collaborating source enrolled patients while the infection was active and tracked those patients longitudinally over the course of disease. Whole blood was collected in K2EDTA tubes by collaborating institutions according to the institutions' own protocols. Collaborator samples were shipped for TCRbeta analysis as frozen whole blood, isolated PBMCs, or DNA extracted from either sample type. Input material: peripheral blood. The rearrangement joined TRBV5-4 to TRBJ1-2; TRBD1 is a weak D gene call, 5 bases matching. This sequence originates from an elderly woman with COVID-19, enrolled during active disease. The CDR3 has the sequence CASSLAAGVDYGYTF. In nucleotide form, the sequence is TGTGCCAGCAGCTTGGCCGCGGGGGTAGACTATGGCTACACCTTC.